The 8 T cell receptor beta chains given below trace back to one sample, sequenced in a study of blood T cell repertoires in COVID-19. TCRdb's table, derived via immunoSEQ multiplex PCR, lists solely in-frame clones and lacks some. This sample yields fewer than 15,000 clones, of which approximately 72% are seen a single time; roughly 43% belongs to the top ten. The sequenced sample consisted of peripheral blood. The source of these receptors is a woman aged 80 or over with acute or convalescent COVID-19.

The chain has TRBV11-2 and TRBJ1-5, with D hard to call. Germline V gene sequence: CDR1 SGHAT, CDR2 FQNNGV. The length of the CDR3 is 13 residues. Trimming shortened V by 5 bases and J by 2 bases, and 7 bases separated the two germline ends. The CDR3 sequence is CASSVGGNQPQHF. The DNA for the CDR3 is TGTGCCAGCAGCGTTGGAGGCAATCAGCCCCAGCATTTT.

The chain links TRBV5-4 to TRBJ2-3; 7 bases are a match to TRBD2. CDR1 is SGHNT, CDR2 YYREEE, per germline (reference sequence). The junction had 5 bases not matched to a gene; V was cut back by 0 bases and J by 4 bases. This CDR3 region has 15 residues. The CDR3 loop reads CASSLVGGGADTQYF. The DNA for the CDR3 is TGTGCCAGCAGCTTGGTCGGCGGGGGAGCAGATACGCAGTATTTT.

The chain combines TRBV5-1 with TRBJ1-6; 7 bases fit TRBD1. Per the germline V gene, CDR1 is SGHRS and CDR2 is YFSETQ. V dropped 4 bases and J dropped 8; count of bases not matched to a gene: 6. The CDR3 totals 14 residues. CDR3 nucleotide sequence: TGCGCCAGCAGCCCAGACAGGGATGATTCACCCCTCCACTTT. Translated, it gives CASSPDRDDSPLHF.

The chain has TRBV24-1 and TRBJ2-2; no definite D call. With 7 bases removed from V and 6 bases from J, the gap between germline ends came to 5 bases. Germline V gene lookup returns CDR1 KGHDR and CDR2 SFDVKD. This CDR3 is built from 11 residues. The CDR3, as DNA: TGTGCCACCAGGTCGGCCGGGGAGCTGTTTTTT. Protein: CATRSAGELFF.

The chain employs TRBV5-6 and TRBJ1-1; D not certain. CDR3 size: 12 residues. Trimming shortened V by 1 base and J by 6 bases, and 7 bases separated the two germline ends. Germline CDR1 SGHDT, CDR2 YYEEEE. The CDR3 sequence: CASSLLTAEAFF. The DNA of the CDR3 is TGTGCCAGCAGCTTGTTAACGGCTGAAGCTTTCTTT.

This clone appeared a few times. The chain couples TRBV2 to TRBJ1-1, with D tentatively TRBD1 (5 bases). Germline loops: CDR1 SNHLY, CDR2 FYNNEI. The V and J ends lost 5 bases and 5 bases respectively, with 12 bases between them. CDR3 length: 13 amino acids. CDR3 residues: CASSRGGGTEAFF. In DNA, the CDR3 is TGTGCCAGCAGTCGCGGGGGGGGTACTGAAGCTTTCTTT.

This chain links TRBV4-3 with TRBJ1-1; D is unclear. Between the trimmed V and J ends, which lost 0 bases and 4 bases, there was a span of 15 bases. Germline V gene lookup returns CDR1 LGHNA and CDR2 YSLEER. CDR3 length: 16 amino acids. DNA for the CDR3: TGCGCCAGCAGCCAAGATGGGGTGAGGGCGGGCACTGAAGCTTTCTTT. This gives the protein CASSQDGVRAGTEAFF.

The rearrangement uses TRBV5-1 and TRBJ2-1, with D tentatively TRBD2 (6 bases). The germline V gene encodes CDR1 SGHRS and CDR2 YFSETQ. This CDR3 region has 15 residues. The germline V and J ends were trimmed by 0 bases and 0 bases, with 7 bases remaining between them. The CDR3 sequence is CASSLGGGSYNEQFF. The CDR3 nucleotides are TGCGCCAGCAGCTTGGGGGGAGGCTCCTACAATGAGCAGTTCTTC.